This T cell receptor beta chain was captured by sequencing in a study of blood T cell repertoires in COVID-19. About the study: COVID-19 samples collected from the United States, Italy and Spain covered acute and convalescent phases. Sources were T cells, B-cell-depleted T cells, or PBMCs; the material itself was cDNA or gDNA.

From germline, CDR1 is MNHEY and CDR2 SMNVEV (reference sequence). V was pared by 2 bases and J by 6 bases, with 4 bases of the junction left unmatched. The CDR3 has 14 residues. As originally analysed: The authors estimated nucleated cell counts from reference gene primer amplification. Profiled with immunoSEQ multiplex PCR; TCRdb holds only in-frame clones, not every one. V, J and clone size are those of that table, while D and trimming were read from the DNA. The sample shows approximately 130,000 clones, over 75% of them seen only once. This clone was observed a single time. This rearrangement joins TRBV27 to TRBJ1-5; TRBD1 agrees at 7 bases. The sequencing sample was made of peripheral blood. The TCR was taken from a man aged 65-85 years with active or convalescent COVID-19. The CDR3 here is CASSLIAGGQPQHF. CDR3 DNA sequence: TGTGCCAGCAGTTTAATCGCAGGGGGTCAGCCCCAGCATTTT.